This T cell receptor (beta chain) was retrieved from a study of blood T cell repertoires in COVID-19. Living in about 25 US areas, the participants were between roughly 18 and 90 years of age. Participants' reported clinical history set cohort assignment. Two negative PCRs, clearance, or symptom resolution were required of recovered Cohort 3 donors. Germline CDR1 reads SGHVS; CDR2 reads FQNEAQ. The CDR3 consists of 14 residues. Trimming stripped 2 bases from V and 3 bases from J, with 8 bases between. TCRdb keeps only in-frame clones here, not all; method: immunoSEQ multiplex PCR. Of about 380,000 clones listed, around 87% are singletons.

The chain employs TRBV7-8 and TRBJ1-5, with a weak D call TRBD1 (5 bases). Source material: PBMCs or T cells enriched from blood (not recorded which). The source of this sequence is a man aged 25 to 40 who had recovered from COVID-19. The CDR3 coding sequence is TGTGCCAGCAGCTTAAGGGGTAACAATCAGCCCCAGCATTTT. Residues: CASSLRGNNQPQHF.